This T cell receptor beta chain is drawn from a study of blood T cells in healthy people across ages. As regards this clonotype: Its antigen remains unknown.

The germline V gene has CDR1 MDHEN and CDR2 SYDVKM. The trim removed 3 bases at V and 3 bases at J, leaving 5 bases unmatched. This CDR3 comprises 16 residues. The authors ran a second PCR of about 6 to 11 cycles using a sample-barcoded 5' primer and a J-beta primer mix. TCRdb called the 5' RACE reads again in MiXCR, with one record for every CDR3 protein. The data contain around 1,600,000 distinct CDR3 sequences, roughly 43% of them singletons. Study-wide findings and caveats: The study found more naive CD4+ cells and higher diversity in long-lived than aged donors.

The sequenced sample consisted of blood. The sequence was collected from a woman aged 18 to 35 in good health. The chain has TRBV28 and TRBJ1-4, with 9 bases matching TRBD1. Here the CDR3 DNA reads TGTGCCAGCAGTTTGCACAGGGGGCTGCCTAATGAAAAACTGTTTTTT. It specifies CASSLHRGLPNEKLFF. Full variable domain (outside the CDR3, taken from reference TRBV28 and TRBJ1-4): DVKVTQSSRYLVKRTGEKVFLECVQDMDHENMFWYRQDPGLGLRLIYFSYDVKMKEKGDIPEGYSVSREKKERFSLILESASTNQTSMYLCASSLHRGLPNEKLFFGSGTQLSVL.